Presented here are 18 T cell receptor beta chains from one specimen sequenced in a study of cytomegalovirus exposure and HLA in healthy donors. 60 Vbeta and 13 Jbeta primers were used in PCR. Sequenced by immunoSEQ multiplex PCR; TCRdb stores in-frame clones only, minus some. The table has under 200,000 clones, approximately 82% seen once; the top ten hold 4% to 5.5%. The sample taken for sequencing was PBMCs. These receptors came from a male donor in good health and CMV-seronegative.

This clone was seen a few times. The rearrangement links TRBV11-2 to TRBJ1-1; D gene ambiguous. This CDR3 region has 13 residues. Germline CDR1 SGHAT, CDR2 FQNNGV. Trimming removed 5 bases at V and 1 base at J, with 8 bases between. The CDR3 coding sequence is TGTGCCAGCAGCCGCGATGCGAACACTGAAGCTTTCTTT. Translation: CASSRDANTEAFF.

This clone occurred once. The CDR3 is CASSAGQGPNYEQYF. CDR3 in DNA: TGTGCCAGCAGCGCCGGACAGGGACCTAACTACGAGCAGTACTTC. The chain is built from TRBV6-1 and TRBJ2-7; 8 bases align to TRBD1. This CDR3 region has 15 residues. The V and J ends lost 6 bases and 3 bases, in that order; junction bases with no gene match: 10. Germline V lookup: CDR1 MNHNS, CDR2 SASEGT.

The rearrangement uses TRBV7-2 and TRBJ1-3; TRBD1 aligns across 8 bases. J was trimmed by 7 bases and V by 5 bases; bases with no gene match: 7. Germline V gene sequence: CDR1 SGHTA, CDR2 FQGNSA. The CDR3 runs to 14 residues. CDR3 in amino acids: CASSQQGARNTIYF. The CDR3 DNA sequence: TGTGCCAGCAGCCAGCAGGGGGCTAGGAACACCATATATTTT.

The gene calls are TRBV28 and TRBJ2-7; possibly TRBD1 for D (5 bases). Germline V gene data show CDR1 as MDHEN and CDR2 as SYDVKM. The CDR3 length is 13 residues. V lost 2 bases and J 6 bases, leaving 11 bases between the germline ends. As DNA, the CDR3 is TGTGCCAGCAGTTTAAGGGCCCAGGGCGAGCAGTACTTC. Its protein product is CASSLRAQGEQYF.

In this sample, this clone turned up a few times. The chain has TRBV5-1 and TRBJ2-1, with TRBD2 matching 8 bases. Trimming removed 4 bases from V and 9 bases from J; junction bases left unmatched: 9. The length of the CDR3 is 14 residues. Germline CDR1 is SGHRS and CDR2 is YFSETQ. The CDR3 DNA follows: TGCGCCAGCAGCGCCGCTGACGGGGGGGGTGAGCAGTTCTTC. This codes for CASSAADGGGEQFF.

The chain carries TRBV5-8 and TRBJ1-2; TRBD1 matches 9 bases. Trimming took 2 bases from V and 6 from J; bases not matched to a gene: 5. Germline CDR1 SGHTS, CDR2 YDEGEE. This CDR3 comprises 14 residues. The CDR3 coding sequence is TGTGCCAGCAGCTTCGGGACAGGGCCCGATGGCTACACCTTC. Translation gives CASSFGTGPDGYTF.

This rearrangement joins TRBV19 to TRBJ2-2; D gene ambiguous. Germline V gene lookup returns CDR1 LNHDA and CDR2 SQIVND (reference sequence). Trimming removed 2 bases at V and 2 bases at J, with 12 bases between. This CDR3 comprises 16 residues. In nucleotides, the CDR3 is TGTGCCAGTAGTATATCGCGCTTGAGAAACACCGGGGAGCTGTTTTTT. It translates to CASSISRLRNTGELFF.

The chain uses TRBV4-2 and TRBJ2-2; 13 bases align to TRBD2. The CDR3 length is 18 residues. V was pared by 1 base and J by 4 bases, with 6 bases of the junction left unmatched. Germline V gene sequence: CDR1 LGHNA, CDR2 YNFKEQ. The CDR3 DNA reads TGTGCCAGCAGCCAAGCACTAGCGGGAGGGGGGGGCACCGGGGAGCTGTTTTTT. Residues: CASSQALAGGGGTGELFF.

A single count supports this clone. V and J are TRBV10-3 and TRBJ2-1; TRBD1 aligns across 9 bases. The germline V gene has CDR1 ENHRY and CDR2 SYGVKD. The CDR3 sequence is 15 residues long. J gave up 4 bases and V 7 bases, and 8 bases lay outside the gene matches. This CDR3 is CAINTGTGPYNEQFF. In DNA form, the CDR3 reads TGTGCCATCAACACCGGGACAGGGCCATACAATGAGCAGTTCTTC.

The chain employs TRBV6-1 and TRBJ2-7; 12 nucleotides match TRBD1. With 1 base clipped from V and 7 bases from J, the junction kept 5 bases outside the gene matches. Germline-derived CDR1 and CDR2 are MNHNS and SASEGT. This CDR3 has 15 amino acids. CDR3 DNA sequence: TGTGCCAGCAGTGAAGTGGGACAGGGGGCGCCTGAGCAGTACTTC. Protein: CASSEVGQGAPEQYF.

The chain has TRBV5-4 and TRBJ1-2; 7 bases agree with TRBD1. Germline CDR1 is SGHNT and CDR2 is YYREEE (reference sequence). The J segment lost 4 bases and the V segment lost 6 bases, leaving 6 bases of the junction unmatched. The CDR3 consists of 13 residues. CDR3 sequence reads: CASTNRDSYGYTF. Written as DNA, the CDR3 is TGTGCCAGCACCAACCGGGACAGCTATGGCTACACCTTC.

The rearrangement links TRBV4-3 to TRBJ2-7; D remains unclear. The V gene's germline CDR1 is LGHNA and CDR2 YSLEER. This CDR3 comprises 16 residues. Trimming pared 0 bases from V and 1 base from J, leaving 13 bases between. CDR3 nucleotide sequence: TGCGCCAGCAGCCAAGACAAACACGGGTTTTCCTACGAGCAGTACTTC. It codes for CASSQDKHGFSYEQYF.

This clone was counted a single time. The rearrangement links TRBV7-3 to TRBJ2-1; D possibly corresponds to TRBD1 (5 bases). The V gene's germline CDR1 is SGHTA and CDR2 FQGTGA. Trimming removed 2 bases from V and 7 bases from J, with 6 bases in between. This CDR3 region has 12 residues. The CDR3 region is CASSLQGNEQFF. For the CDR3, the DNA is TGTGCCAGCAGCTTACAGGGAAATGAGCAGTTCTTC.

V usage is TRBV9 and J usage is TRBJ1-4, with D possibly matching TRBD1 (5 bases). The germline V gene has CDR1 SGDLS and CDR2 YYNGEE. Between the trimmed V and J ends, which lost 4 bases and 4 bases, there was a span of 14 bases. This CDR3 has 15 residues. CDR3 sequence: CASSRITGVNEKLFF. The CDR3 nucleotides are TGTGCCAGCAGCCGTATAACAGGTGTTAATGAAAAACTGTTTTTT.

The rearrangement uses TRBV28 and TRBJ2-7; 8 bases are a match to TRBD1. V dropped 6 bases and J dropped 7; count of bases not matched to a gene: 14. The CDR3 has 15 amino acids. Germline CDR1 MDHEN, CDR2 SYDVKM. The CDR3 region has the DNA TGTGCCAGCAGGGGTATTCAGGGGGCTCAGGGAGAGCAGTACTTC. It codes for CASRGIQGAQGEQYF. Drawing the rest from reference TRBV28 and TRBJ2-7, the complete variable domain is DVKVTQSSRYLVKRTGEKVFLECVQDMDHENMFWYRQDPGLGLRLIYFSYDVKMKEKGDIPEGYSVSREKKERFSLILESASTNQTSMYLCASRGIQGAQGEQYFGPGTRLTVT.

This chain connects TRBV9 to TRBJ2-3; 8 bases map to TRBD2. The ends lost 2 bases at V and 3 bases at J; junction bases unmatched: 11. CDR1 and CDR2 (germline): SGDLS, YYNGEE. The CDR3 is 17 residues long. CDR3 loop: CASSVNPAAGATDTQYF. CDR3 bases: TGTGCCAGCAGCGTTAATCCCGCAGCGGGGGCGACAGATACGCAGTATTTT.

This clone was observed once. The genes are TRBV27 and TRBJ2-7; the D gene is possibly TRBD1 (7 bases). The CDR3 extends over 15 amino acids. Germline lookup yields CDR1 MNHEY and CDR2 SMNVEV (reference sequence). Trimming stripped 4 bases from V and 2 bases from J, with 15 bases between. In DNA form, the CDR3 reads TGTGCCAGCAGTTGGCGGAGGGGGCGCGCCTACGAGCAGTACTTC. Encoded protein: CASSWRRGRAYEQYF.

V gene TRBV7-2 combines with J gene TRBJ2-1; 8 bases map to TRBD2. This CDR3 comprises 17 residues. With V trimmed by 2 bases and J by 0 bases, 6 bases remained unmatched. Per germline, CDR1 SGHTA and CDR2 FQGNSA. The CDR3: CASSLRIAGHSYNEQFF. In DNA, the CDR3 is TGTGCCAGCAGCTTAAGGATAGCGGGACACTCCTACAATGAGCAGTTCTTC.